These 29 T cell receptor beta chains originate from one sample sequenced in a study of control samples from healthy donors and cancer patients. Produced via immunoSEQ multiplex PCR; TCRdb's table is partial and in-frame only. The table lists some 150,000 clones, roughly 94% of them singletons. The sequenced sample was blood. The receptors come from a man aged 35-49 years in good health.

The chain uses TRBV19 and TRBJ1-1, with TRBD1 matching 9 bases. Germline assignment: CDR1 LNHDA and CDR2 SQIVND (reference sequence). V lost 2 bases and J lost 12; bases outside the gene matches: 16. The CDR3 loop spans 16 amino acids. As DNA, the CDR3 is TGTGCCAGTAGTATAAGTGGGACAGGGTCTCCTGACTGGACTTTCTTT. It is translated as CASSISGTGSPDWTFF.

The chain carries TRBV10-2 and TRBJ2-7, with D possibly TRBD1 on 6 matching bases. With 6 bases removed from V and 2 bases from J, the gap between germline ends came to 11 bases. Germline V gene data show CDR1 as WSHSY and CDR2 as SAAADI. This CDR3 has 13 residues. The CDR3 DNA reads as TGCGCCAGCAGCGTAGACAGGCCCTACGAGCAGTACTTC. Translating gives CASSVDRPYEQYF.

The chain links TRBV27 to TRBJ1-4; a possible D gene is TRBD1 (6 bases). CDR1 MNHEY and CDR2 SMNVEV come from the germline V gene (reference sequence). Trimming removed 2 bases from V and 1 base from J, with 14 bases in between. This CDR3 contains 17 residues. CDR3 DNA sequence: TGTGCCAGCAGTTTAAGGGGGGCGGATAGAACTAATGAAAAACTGTTTTTT. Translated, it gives CASSLRGADRTNEKLFF.

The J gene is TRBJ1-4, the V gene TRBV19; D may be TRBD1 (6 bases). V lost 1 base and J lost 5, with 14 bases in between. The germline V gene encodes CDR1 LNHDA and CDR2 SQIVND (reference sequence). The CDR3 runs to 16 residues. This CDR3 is CASSIGGRQANEKLFF. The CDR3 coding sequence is TGTGCCAGTAGTATAGGAGGTCGACAGGCAAATGAAAAACTGTTTTTT.

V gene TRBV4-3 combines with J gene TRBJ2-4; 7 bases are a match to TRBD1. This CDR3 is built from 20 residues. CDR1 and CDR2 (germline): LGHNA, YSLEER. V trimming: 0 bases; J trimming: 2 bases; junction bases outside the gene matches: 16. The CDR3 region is CASSQELFTRQGGPKNIQYF. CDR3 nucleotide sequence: TGCGCCAGCAGCCAAGAGTTGTTTACACGACAGGGTGGGCCCAAAAACATTCAGTACTTC.

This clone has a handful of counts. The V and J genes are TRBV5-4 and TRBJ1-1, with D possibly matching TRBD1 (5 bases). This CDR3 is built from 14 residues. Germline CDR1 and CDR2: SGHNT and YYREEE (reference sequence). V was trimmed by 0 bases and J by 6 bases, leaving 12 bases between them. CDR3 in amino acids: CASSLESPGAEAFF. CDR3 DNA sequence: TGTGCCAGCAGCTTGGAGTCCCCGGGGGCTGAAGCTTTCTTT. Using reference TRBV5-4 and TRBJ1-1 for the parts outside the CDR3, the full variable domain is ETGVTQSPTHLIKTRGQQVTLRCSSQSGHNTVSWYQQALGQGPQFIFQYYREEENGRGNFPPRFSGLQFPNYSSELNVNALELDDSALYLCASSLESPGAEAFFGQGTRLTVV.

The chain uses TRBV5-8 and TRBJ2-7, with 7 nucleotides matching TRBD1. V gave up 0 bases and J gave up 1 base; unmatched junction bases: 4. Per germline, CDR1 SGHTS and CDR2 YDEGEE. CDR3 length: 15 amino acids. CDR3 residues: CASSLDRGESYEQYF. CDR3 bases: TGTGCCAGCAGCTTGGACAGGGGTGAATCCTACGAGCAGTACTTC.

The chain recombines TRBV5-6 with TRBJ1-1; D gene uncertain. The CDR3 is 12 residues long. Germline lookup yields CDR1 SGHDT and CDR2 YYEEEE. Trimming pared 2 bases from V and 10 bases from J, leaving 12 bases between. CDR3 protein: CASSLILGGAFF. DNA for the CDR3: TGTGCCAGCAGCTTAATACTCGGAGGAGCTTTCTTT.

The CDR3 DNA reads as TGCGCCAGCAGCTTCCCACTATCCTTGCGGGAGGGATCAGATACGCAGTATTTT. It encodes CASSFPLSLREGSDTQYF. The chain couples TRBV4-1 to TRBJ2-3, with TRBD2 matching 9 bases. J gave up 4 bases and V 5 bases, and 16 bases lay outside the gene matches. Per the germline V gene, CDR1 is MGHRA and CDR2 is YSYEKL. The CDR3 spans 18 residues.

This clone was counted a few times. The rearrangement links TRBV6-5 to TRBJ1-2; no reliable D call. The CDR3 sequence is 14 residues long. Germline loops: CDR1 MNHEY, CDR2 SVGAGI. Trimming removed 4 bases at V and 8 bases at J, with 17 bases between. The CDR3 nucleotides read TGTGCCAGCAGTTTCGCGCGGGAGGGCCCGGGCTACACCTTC. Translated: CASSFAREGPGYTF.

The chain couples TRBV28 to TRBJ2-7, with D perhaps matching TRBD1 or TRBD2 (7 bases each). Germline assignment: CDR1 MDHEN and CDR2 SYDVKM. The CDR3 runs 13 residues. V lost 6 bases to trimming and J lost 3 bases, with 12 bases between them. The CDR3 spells CASSSGGGYEQYF. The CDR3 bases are TGTGCCAGCAGCTCAGGGGGGGGCTACGAGCAGTACTTC.

For the CDR3, the DNA is TGTGCCAGCAGCGTAGCTATTGGAAACACCATATATTTT. This gives the protein CASSVAIGNTIYF. V usage is TRBV9 and J usage is TRBJ1-3; D is undetermined. The germline V gene encodes CDR1 SGDLS and CDR2 YYNGEE. The CDR3 is 13 residues long. Between the trimmed V and J ends, which lost 0 bases and 3 bases, there was a span of 4 bases.

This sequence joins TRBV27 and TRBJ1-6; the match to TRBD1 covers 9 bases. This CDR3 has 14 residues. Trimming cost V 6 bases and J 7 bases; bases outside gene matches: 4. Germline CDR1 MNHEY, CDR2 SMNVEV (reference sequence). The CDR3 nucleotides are TGTGCCAGCAGGGGGACAGGGTTGAATTCACCCCTCCACTTT. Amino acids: CASRGTGLNSPLHF.

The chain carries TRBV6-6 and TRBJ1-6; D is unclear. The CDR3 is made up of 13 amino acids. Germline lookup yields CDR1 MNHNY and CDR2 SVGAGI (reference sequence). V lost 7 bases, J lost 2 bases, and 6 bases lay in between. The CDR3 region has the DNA TGTGCCAGCATTGGACCCTATAATTCACCCCTCCACTTT. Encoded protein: CASIGPYNSPLHF.

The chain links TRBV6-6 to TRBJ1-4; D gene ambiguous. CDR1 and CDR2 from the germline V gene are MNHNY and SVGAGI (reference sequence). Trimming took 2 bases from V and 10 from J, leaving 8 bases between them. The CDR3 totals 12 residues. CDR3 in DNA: TGTGCCAGCAGTTACAGCCCGGGAAAACTGTTTTTT. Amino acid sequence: CASSYSPGKLFF.

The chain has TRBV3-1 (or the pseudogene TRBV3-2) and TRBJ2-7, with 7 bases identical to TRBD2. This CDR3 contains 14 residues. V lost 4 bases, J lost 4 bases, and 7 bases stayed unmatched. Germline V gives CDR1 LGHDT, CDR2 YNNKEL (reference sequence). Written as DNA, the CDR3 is TGTGCCAGCAGCCGAGGCGGGGGTTGGTACGAGCAGTACTTC. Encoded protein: CASSRGGGWYEQYF.

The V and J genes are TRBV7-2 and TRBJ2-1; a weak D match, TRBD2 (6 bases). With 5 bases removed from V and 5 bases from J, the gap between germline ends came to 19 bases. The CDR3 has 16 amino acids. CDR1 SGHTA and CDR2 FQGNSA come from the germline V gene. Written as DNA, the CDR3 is TGTGCCAGCAGCACCACGACGGGGGTTATAGACAATGAGCAGTTCTTC. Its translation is CASSTTTGVIDNEQFF.

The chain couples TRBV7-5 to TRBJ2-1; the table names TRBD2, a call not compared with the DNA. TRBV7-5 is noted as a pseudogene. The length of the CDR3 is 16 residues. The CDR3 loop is CARRKMSSGGYNEQFF. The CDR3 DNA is TGTGCCAGAAGGAAAATGAGTAGCGGGGGCTACAATGAGCAGTTCTTC.

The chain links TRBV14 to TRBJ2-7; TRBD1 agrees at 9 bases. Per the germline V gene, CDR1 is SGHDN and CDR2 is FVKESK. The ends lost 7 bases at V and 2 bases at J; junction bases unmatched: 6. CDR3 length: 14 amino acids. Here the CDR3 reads CASNTGQGPYEQYF. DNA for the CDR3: TGTGCCAGCAATACGGGACAGGGACCCTACGAGCAGTACTTC.

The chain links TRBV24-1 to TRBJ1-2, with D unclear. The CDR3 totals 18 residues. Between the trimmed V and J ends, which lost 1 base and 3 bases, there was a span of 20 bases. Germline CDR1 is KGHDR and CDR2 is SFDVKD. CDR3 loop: CATSDLGGLGTYDYGYTF. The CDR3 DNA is TGTGCCACCAGTGATTTAGGAGGGTTGGGAACCTATGACTATGGCTACACCTTC.

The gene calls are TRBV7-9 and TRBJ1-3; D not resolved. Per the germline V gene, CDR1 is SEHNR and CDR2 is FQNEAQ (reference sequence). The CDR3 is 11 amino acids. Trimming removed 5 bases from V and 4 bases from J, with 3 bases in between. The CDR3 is CASSPGNTIYF. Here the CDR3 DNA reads TGTGCCAGCAGCCCCGGAAACACCATATATTTT. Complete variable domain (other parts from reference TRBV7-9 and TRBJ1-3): DTGVSQNPRHKITKRGQNVTFRCDPISEHNRLYWYRQTLGQGPEFLTYFQNEAQLEKSRLLSDRFSAERPKGSFSTLEIQRTEQGDSAMYLCASSPGNTIYFGEGSWLTVV.

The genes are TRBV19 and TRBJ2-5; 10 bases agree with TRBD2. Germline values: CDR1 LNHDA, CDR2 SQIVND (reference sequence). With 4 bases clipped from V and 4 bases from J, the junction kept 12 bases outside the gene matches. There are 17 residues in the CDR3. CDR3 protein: CASSTDRTSGPGETQYF. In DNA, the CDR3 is TGTGCCAGTAGTACCGACAGGACTAGCGGTCCCGGAGAGACCCAGTACTTC.

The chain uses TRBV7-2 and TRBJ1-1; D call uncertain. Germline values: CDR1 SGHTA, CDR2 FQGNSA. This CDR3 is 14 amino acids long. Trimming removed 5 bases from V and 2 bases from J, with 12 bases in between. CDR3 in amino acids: CASSPWGYNTEAFF. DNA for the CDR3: TGTGCCAGCAGCCCATGGGGATATAACACTGAAGCTTTCTTT.

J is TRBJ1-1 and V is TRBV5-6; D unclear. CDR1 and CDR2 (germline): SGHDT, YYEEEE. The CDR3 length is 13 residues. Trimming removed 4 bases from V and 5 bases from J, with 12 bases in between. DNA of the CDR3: TGTGCCAGCAGCGGACCTCTAGAAACTGAAGCTTTCTTT. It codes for CASSGPLETEAFF.

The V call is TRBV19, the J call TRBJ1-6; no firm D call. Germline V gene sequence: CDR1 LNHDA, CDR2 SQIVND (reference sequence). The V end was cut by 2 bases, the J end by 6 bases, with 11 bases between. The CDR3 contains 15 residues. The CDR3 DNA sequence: TGTGCCAGTAGTATAAGTTCGAGTTCTAATTCACCCCTCCACTTT. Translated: CASSISSSSNSPLHF.

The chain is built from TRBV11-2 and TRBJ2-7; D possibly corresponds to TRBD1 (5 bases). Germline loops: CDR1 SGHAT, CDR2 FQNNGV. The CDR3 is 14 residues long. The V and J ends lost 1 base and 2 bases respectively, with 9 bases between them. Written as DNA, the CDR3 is TGTGCCAGCAGCTTAGTCCACAGGCCCTACGAGCAGTACTTC. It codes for CASSLVHRPYEQYF. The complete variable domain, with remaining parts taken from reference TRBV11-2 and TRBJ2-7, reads EAGVAQSPRYKIIEKRQSVAFWCNPISGHATLYWYQQILGQGPKLLIQFQNNGVVDDSQLPKDRFSAERLKGVDSTLKIQPAKLEDSAVYLCASSLVHRPYEQYFGPGTRLTVT.

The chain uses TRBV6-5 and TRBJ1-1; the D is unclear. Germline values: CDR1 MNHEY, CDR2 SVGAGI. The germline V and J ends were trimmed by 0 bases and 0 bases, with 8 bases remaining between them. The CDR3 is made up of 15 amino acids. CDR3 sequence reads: CASSYSVSLNTEAFF. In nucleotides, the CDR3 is TGTGCCAGCAGTTACTCAGTTTCGCTGAACACTGAAGCTTTCTTT.

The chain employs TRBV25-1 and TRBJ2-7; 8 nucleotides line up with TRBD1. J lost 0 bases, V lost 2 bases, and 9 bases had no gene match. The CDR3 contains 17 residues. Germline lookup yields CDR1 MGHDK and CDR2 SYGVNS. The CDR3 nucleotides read TGTGCCAGCAGTGAACAGGGGGCGTTGAAAGGCTCCTACGAGCAGTACTTC. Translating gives CASSEQGALKGSYEQYF.

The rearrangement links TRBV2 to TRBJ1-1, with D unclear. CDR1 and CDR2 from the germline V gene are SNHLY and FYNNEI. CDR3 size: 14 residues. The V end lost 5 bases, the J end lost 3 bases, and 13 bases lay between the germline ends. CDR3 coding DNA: TGTGCCAGCAGTTTTGGACGGGTTTACACTGAAGCTTTCTTT. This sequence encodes CASSFGRVYTEAFF.